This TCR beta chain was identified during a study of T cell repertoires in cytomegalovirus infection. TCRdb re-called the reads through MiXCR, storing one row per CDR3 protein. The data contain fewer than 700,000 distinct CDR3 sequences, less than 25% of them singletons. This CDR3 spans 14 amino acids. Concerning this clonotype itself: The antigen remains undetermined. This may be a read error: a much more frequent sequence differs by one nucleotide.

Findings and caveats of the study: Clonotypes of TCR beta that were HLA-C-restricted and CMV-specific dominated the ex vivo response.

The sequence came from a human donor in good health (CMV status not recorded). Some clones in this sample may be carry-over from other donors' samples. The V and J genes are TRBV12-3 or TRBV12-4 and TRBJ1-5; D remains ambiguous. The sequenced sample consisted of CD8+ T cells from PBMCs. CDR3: CVSSSSEGGQPQHF. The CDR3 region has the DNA TGTGTCAGCAGTTCTAGCGAGGGCGGTCAGCCCCAGCATTTT.